A single T cell receptor beta chain is shown here with its context. The antigen is undetermined. This specimen belongs to a study of OX40 agonist ivuxolimab in advanced cancers. The wider study: An agonistic anti-OX40 (CD134) antibody, ivuxolimab, was used to treat the patients. While on treatment, patients had intravenous ivuxolimab at 0.01 to 10 mg/kg every 2 weeks. Study results and limitations: Researchers report that CD8+ T cells had, on average, more expanded clones than CD4+. Dose levels from 0.1 to 3.0 mg/kg saw CD4+ and CD8+ blood T cells expand clonally by week 6.

Trimming left V 7 bases short and J 0 bases short, with 12 bases between. This CDR3 comprises 14 residues. Germline V lookup: CDR1 LNHDA, CDR2 SQIVND (reference sequence). Data came from immunoSEQ multiplex PCR; TCRdb stores just in-frame clones and leaves some out. The sample includes approximately 45,000 clones, 86% of them seen just once. The chain has TRBV19 and TRBJ1-1; possibly TRBD1 for D (5 bases). This receptor was taken from an adult with an advanced solid tumor such as melanoma, head and neck, liver or kidney cancer. The source material was CD4+ or CD8+ T cells sorted from blood, sampled in a trial of the OX40 agonist ivuxolimab. CDR3 nucleotide sequence: TGTGCCAGTACTTGGGGACTAGTGAACACTGAAGCTTTCTTT. This encodes CASTWGLVNTEAFF.